The subject of this entry is one TCR beta chain. Its antigen is unknown. At one end the junction does not follow the germline gene, possibly because of a read error. The data originate from a study of T cells in Graves' hyperthyroidism and ophthalmopathy. The hyperthyroidism was newly diagnosed and had lasted under 2 months; the patients were aged 18 to 65. RNA transcripts were the template for amplifying TCR beta CDR3 regions. RT-PCR in the first round (using the HTBI primer set) targeted the TCR CDR3. TCRdb reprocessed the multiplex PCR reads via MiXCR and lists one record per CDR3 protein. This sample has fewer than 900,000 distinct CDR3 sequences, with roughly 17% found just once. Study-wide results and limits: In the blood, most expanded thyroid clonotypes above 0.001 appeared as well.

Germline V gene data show CDR1 as SGHDN and CDR2 as FVKESK. This CDR3 contains 17 residues. Material: blood. The receptor's source is a man between 18 and 35 years old with Graves' hyperthyroidism. The chain links TRBV14 to TRBJ2-3; 7 bases fit TRBD2. The CDR3 protein is CAGSQDPPGGRRYTQYF. DNA for the CDR3: TGTGCCGGCAGCCAAGACCCTCCGGGGGGAAGAAGGTATACGCAGTATTTT. The full variable domain, rest sourced from reference TRBV14 and TRBJ2-3, is EAGVTQFPSHSVIEKGQTVTLRCDPISGHDNLYWYRRVMGKEIKFLLHFVKESKQDESGMPNNRFLAERTGGTYSTLKVQPAELEDSGVYFCAGSQDPPGGRRYTQYFGPGTRLTVL.